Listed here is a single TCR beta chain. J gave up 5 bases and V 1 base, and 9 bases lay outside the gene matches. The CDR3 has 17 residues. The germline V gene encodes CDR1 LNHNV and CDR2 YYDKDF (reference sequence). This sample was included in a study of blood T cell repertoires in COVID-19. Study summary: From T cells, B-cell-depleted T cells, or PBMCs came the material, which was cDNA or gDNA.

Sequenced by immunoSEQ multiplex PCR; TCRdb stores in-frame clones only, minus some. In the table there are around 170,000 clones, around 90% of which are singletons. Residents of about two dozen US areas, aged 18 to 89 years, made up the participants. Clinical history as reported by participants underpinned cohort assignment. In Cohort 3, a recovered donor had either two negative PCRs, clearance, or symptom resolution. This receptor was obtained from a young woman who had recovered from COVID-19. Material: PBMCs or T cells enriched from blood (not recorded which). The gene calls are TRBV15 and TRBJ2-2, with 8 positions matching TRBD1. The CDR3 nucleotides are TGTGCCACCAGCAGAGCAGGGGGCGCGGGTATTACCGGGGAGCTGTTTTTT. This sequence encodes CATSRAGGAGITGELFF.